In its sample, the clone carrying this TCR beta chain was seen a few times. Its antigen is not known. TCR cDNA molecules were tagged individually, and each one carried a unique molecular identifier. Each CDR3 protein is one row after TCRdb ran MiXCR on the 5' RACE reads. The data contain roughly 48,000 distinct CDR3 sequences, approximately 5.7% of them singletons. These data belong to a study of spatial heterogeneity in lung cancer. Specified time point: sample taken at primary tumor resection. In each case, whole RNA from tumor, nontumor lung or frozen PBMC was sequenced unsorted. There were roughly 72 donors, all of them untreated patients with early-stage non-small cell lung cancer. Notes on the study in general: Circulating ubiquitous expanded tumor TCRs were observed more frequently at resection than at follow-up.

The sequence was collected from a male donor with early-stage non-small cell lung cancer. Source: PBMCs, taken at surgery.

The CDR3 DNA sequence: TGTGCCAGCAGCCATGGGCGGGGTAGGGGTACAGATACGCAGTATTTT. Amino acids: CASSHGRGRGTDTQYF. The chain carries TRBV11-2 and TRBJ2-3; a possible D gene is TRBD2 (6 bases). Deletions cut 5 bases from V and 3 bases from J, with 18 bases between. The CDR3 contains 16 residues. Looked up from germline, CDR1 is SGHAT and CDR2 is FQNNGV.